This T cell receptor beta chain was recovered during a study of cytomegalovirus exposure and HLA in healthy donors. In the study overall: The 120 validation repertoires matched the approximately 670 first-cohort repertoires in platform, a later analysis reported. Findings of the study overall: Subsequent analysis of the 100 to 150 validation repertoires found a tendency for first-cohort TCR clusters to co-occur. The authors listed some 150 TCR beta chains as cytomegalovirus-associated.

From germline, CDR1 is MNHEY and CDR2 SVGAGI. The CDR3 loop spans 16 amino acids. V was clipped by 3 bases and J by 3 bases; unmatched bases: 5. Assay used: immunoSEQ multiplex PCR; TCRdb lists only in-frame clones, some missing. The table shows more than 80,000 clones, with approximately 96% occurring only once. A note on this clone: Its antigen is unknown.

This sequence joins TRBV6-5 and TRBJ2-2, with 9 bases that match TRBD2. The receptor was derived from a woman in her late teens or twenties in good health and CMV-seronegative. Sequencing was carried out using PBMCs. This CDR3 is CASSYSGSVDTGELFF. The CDR3, as DNA: TGTGCCAGCAGTTATAGCGGGAGTGTCGACACCGGGGAGCTGTTTTTT.